A single sample gave rise to the 2 T cell receptor beta chains below, sequenced in a study of STAT5B mutations in CD4+ large granular lymphocyte leukemia. Sequenced by immunoSEQ multiplex PCR; TCRdb stores in-frame clones only, minus some. The sample yields 37,000 or so clones, roughly 80% seen once. Sequencing input: CD4+ T cells from blood buffy coats. These receptors were collected from a human donor in good health.

V gene TRBV10-3 combines with J gene TRBJ1-1, with D unresolved. V shed 5 bases and J shed 1 base, with 8 bases lying between them. Germline V gives CDR1 ENHRY, CDR2 SYGVKD. The CDR3 spans 13 residues. CDR3: CAISPDKNTEAFF. The CDR3 DNA follows: TGTGCCATCAGTCCAGACAAGAACACTGAAGCTTTCTTT.

The chain combines TRBV30 with TRBJ2-7; TRBD1 is a possible D gene (6 bases). Trimming shortened V by 3 bases and J by 2 bases, and 14 bases separated the two germline ends. Germline lookup yields CDR1 GTSNPN and CDR2 SVGIG (reference sequence). CDR3 length: 14 residues. For the CDR3, the DNA is TGTGCCTGGAGGGATATACAGGGTACCTACGAGCAGTACTTC. Encoded protein: CAWRDIQGTYEQYF.